This T cell receptor (beta chain) was captured by sequencing in a study of human T cells and chemical hapten exposure. Study information: Application of 0.01% DPC to the upper back was done by patch test, with a reading at 6 days.

TCRdb used MiXCR to reprocess the RACE reads, holding one entry per CDR3 protein. The profile shows about 350,000 distinct CDR3 sequences, over 5% of them singletons. Stated time point: pre-sensitization, week 0. As to treatment: therapeutic diphenylcyclopropenone sensitization with weekly scalp DPC. Whole-study findings and limits: Having alopecia, the donors may differ immunologically from healthy people.

This clonotype was found a few times. Its antigen is undetermined. Trimming took off 5 bases at V and 9 bases at J, with 13 bases between the two ends. CDR1 and CDR2 from the germline V gene are SGHTA and FQGNSA. The CDR3 is 12 residues long. This chain links TRBV7-2 with TRBJ1-1; D is undetermined. This clonotype was sampled from a young woman with alopecia areata. Some clones in this sample may be carry-over from other donors' samples. The input for sequencing was whole blood, taken in connection with sensitization to the hapten diphenylcyclopropenone (DPC). The CDR3 nucleotides are TGTGCCAGCAGCCGTGGTGAGGGTCAAGCTTTCTTT. It specifies CASSRGEGQAFF.